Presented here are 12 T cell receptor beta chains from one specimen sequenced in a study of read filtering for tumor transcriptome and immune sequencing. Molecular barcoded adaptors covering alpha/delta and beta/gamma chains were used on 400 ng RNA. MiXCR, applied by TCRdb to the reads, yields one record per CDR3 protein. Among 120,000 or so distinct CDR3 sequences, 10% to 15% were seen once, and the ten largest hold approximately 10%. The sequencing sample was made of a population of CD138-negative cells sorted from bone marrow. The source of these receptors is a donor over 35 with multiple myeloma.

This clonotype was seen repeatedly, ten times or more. The chain's CDR3 is CASPLDTQYF. Written as DNA, the CDR3 is TGTGCTAGCCCTTTGGATACGCAGTATTTT. This chain uses TRBV7-7 with TRBJ2-3; D ambiguous. Germline values: CDR1 SSHAT, CDR2 FNYEAQ (reference sequence). This CDR3 has 10 residues.

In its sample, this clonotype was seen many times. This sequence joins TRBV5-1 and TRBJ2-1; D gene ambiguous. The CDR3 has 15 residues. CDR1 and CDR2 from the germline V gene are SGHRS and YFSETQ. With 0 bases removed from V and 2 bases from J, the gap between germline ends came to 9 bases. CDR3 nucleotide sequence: TGCGCCAGCAGCTTGGAATCGGGTACCTACAATGAGCAGTTCTTC. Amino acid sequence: CASSLESGTYNEQFF.

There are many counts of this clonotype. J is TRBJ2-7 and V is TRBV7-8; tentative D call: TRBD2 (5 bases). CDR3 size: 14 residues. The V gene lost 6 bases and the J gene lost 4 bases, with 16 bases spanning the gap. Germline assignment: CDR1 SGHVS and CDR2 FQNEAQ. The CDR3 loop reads CASRLEGSHYEQYF. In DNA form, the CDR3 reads TGTGCCAGCAGACTCGAGGGCTCCCATTACGAGCAGTACTTC.

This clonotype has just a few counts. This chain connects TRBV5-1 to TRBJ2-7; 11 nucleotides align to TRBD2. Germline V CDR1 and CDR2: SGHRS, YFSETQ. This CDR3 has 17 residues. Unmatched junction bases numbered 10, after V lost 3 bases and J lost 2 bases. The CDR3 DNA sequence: TGCGCCAGCAGCTCCGAACTAGCGGGAGCGAACCCCTACGAGCAGTACTTC. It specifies CASSSELAGANPYEQYF.

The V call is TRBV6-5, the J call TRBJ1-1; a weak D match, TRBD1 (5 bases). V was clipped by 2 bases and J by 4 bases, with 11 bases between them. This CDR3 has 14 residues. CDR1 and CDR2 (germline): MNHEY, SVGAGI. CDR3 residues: CASSYRGESTEAFF. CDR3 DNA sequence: TGTGCCAGCAGTTACCGGGGGGAGAGCACTGAAGCTTTCTTT.

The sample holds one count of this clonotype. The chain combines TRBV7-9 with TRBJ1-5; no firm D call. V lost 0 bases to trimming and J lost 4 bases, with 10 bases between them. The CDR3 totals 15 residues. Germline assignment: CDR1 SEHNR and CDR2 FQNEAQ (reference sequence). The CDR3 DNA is TGTGCCAGCAGCTTAGCCGGGTCAGATAATCAGCCCCAGCATTTT. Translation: CASSLAGSDNQPQHF. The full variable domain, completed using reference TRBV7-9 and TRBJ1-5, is DTGVSQNPRHKITKRGQNVTFRCDPISEHNRLYWYRQTLGQGPEFLTYFQNEAQLEKSRLLSDRFSAERPKGSFSTLEIQRTEQGDSAMYLCASSLAGSDNQPQHFGDGTRLSIL.

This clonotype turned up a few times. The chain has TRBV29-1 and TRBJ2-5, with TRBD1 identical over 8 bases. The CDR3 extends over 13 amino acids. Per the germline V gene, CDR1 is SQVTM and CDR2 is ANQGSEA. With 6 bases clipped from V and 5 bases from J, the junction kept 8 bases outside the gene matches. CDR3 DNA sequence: TGCAGCGTCGGAGACAGGGGTAGGGAGACCCAGTACTTC. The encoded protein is CSVGDRGRETQYF.

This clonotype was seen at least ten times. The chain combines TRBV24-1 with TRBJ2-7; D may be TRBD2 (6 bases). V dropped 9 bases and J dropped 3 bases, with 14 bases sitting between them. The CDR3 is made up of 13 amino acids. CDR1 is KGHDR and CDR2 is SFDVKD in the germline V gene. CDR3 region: CATGPGENYEQYF. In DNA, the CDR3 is TGTGCCACCGGGCCGGGGGAGAACTACGAGCAGTACTTC.

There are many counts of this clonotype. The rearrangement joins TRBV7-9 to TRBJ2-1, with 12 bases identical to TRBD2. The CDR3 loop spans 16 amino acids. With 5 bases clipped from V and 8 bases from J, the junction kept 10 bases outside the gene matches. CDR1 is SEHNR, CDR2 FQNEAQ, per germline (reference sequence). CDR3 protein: CASSVGSSGGAYEQFF. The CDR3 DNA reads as TGTGCCAGCAGCGTAGGCTCTAGCGGGGGGGCCTATGAGCAGTTCTTC. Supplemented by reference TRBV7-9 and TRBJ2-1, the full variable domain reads DTGVSQNPRHKITKRGQNVTFRCDPISEHNRLYWYRQTLGQGPEFLTYFQNEAQLEKSRLLSDRFSAERPKGSFSTLEIQRTEQGDSAMYLCASSVGSSGGAYEQFFGPGTRLTVL.

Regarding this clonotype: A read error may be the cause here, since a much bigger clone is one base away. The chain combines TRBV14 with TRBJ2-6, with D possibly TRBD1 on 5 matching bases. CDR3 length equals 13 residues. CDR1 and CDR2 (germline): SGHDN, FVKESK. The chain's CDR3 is CASRNSGASVLTF. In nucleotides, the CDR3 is TGTGCCAGCAGGAACTCTGGGGCCAGCGTCCTGACTTTC.

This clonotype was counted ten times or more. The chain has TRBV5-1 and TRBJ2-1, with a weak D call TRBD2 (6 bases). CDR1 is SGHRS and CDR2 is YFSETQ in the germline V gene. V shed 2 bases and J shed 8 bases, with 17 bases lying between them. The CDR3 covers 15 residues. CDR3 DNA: TGCGCCAGCAGCTTCGGGGGTGGAATCTTTGATGAGCAGTTCTTC. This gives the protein CASSFGGGIFDEQFF.

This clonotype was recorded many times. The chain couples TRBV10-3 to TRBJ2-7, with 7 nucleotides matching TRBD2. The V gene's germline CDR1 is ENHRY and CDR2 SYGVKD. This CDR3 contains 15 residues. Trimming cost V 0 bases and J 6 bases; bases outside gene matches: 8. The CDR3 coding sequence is TGTGCCATCAGTGAGTCGGGTGCGGGAGAACGCGAGCAGTACTTC. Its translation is CAISESGAGEREQYF.